This T cell receptor beta chain was found in a study of T cell repertoires in cytomegalovirus infection. The wider study: Both a matching HLA type and CMV infection were indicated by public TCR beta signatures.

From the reads, TCRdb called clonotypes with MiXCR, one entry per CDR3 protein. Seen here are some 100,000 distinct CDR3 sequences, 20% to 25% observed once, and the top ten hold roughly two fifths. This CDR3 region has 15 residues. CDR1 is DFQATT and CDR2 is SNEGSKA in the germline V gene (reference sequence). V trimming: 6 bases; J trimming: 3 bases; junction bases outside the gene matches: 10. The study's findings and limits: Cumulative public TCR beta family frequency identified carriers of CMV plus the relevant HLA. HLA-C-restricted CMV clonotypes gave the most frequent clonotype in two of eight donors.

This clonotype was counted a few times. Its antigen is currently unknown. This chain connects TRBV20-1 to TRBJ2-2, with 7 bases fitting TRBD1. This TCR derives from a human donor in good health (CMV status not recorded). Some clones in this sample may be carry-over from other donors' samples. Sequenced: CD8+ T cells from PBMCs. CDR3 amino acids: CSAPPGTAYTGELFF. CDR3 in DNA: TGCAGTGCACCACCGGGGACAGCATACACCGGGGAGCTGTTTTTT.